Following are 25 T cell receptor beta chains from one sample sequenced in a study of T-cell memory formation after mild COVID-19. TCRdb analysed the 5' RACE reads with MiXCR anew, one entry per CDR3 protein. The table lists 300,000 to 400,000 distinct CDR3 sequences, approximately 15% of them singletons. Sequenced input: PBMCs or a T cell subset sorted from them (not recorded which). These receptors were collected from a man younger than 35 who had mild COVID-19 (a few samples of this study predate the infection). Cell type and time point are not known.

This clonotype was counted ten times or more. The V gene is TRBV24-1, the J gene TRBJ2-1; 7 nucleotides line up with TRBD2. V gave up 10 bases and J gave up 1 base; unmatched junction bases: 9. Germline assignment: CDR1 KGHDR and CDR2 SFDVKD. The length of the CDR3 is 15 residues. CDR3 sequence reads: CATNGGEGSYNEQFF. DNA of the CDR3: TGTGCCACTAATGGAGGGGAGGGTTCCTACAATGAGCAGTTCTTC.

The chain employs TRBV19 and TRBJ1-2; D uncertain. The CDR3 is made up of 10 amino acids. Germline loops: CDR1 LNHDA, CDR2 SQIVND (reference sequence). The V end was cut by 7 bases, the J end by 6 bases, with 6 bases between. The CDR3 reads CASNLDGYTF. DNA for the CDR3: TGTGCCAGTAATCTGGATGGCTACACCTTC. The whole variable domain, filled in from reference TRBV19 and TRBJ1-2, reads DGGITQSPKYLFRKEGQNVTLSCEQNLNHDAMYWYRQDPGQGLRLIYYSQIVNDFQKGDIAEGYSVSREKKESFPLTVTSAQKNPTAFYLCASNLDGYTFGSGTRLTVV.

The chain couples TRBV27 to TRBJ2-7; D not resolved. Germline-derived CDR1 and CDR2 are MNHEY and SMNVEV (reference sequence). Trimming removed 5 bases at V and 5 bases at J, with 13 bases between. This CDR3 has 13 residues. DNA for the CDR3: TGTGCCAGCAGTCCCCGACCGACTCACGAGCAGTACGTC. The encoded protein is CASSPRPTHEQYV.

This chain links TRBV7-2 with TRBJ2-5; 8 bases align to TRBD1. Germline CDR1 reads SGHTA; CDR2 reads FQGNSA. V was pared by 4 bases and J by 5 bases, with 24 bases of the junction left unmatched. This CDR3 spans 20 amino acids. The DNA of the CDR3 is TGTGCCAGCAGCTCGACGTTATGGGACAGGAGGCAGCGAACCGGGGAGACCCAGTACTTC. Its protein is CASSSTLWDRRQRTGETQYF.

The rearrangement joins TRBV20-1 to TRBJ2-2; the D is unclear. This CDR3 is 13 amino acids long. The V gene lost 6 bases and the J gene lost 6 bases, with 14 bases spanning the gap. The germline CDR1 and CDR2 sequences are DFQATT and SNEGSKA (reference sequence). The CDR3 loop reads CSAKGVVSGELFF. CDR3 DNA: TGCAGTGCAAAGGGCGTTGTGTCCGGGGAGCTGTTTTTT.

This clonotype was detected a few times. The chain uses TRBV7-2 and TRBJ2-7; D is unresolved. V was clipped by 1 base and J by 2 bases, with 15 bases between them. The length of the CDR3 is 16 residues. Germline V gene lookup returns CDR1 SGHTA and CDR2 FQGNSA. The CDR3 nucleotides are TGTGCCAGCAGCTTAGGTCCCCTTCCAAGAGCCTACGAGCAGTACGTC. Its translation is CASSLGPLPRAYEQYV.

CDR3 sequence: CASSKTRADTQYF. CDR3 coding DNA: TGTGCCAGCAGCAAAACTAGGGCAGATACGCAGTATTTT. The chain is built from TRBV6-1 and TRBJ2-3, with a weak D call TRBD2 (5 bases). V lost 6 bases, J lost 4 bases, and 11 bases lay in between. The CDR3 is 13 residues long. Germline CDR1 MNHNS, CDR2 SASEGT.

The CDR3, as DNA: TGTGCCAGCAAAATGAGTCGGGGGAATGAGCAGTTCTTC. Residues: CASKMSRGNEQFF. J is TRBJ2-1 and V is TRBV6-6; D may be TRBD2 (6 bases). Trimming stripped 7 bases from V and 7 bases from J, with 14 bases between. CDR3 size: 13 residues. The germline V gene encodes CDR1 MNHNY and CDR2 SVGAGI (reference sequence).

This chain joins TRBV7-8 and TRBJ1-1; D gene ambiguous. The CDR3 extends over 16 amino acids. V dropped 1 base and J dropped 6 bases, with 18 bases sitting between them. CDR1 and CDR2 from the germline V gene are SGHVS and FQNEAQ. The CDR3 bases are TGTGCCAGCAGCTTAGTTCCAGGCTCTTTTCCCGCTGAAGCTTTCTTT. As protein: CASSLVPGSFPAEAFF.

This chain joins TRBV19 and TRBJ2-2; no definite D call. Germline V lookup: CDR1 LNHDA, CDR2 SQIVND (reference sequence). Trimming cost V 0 bases and J 7 bases, with 12 bases left between them. This CDR3 has 15 amino acids. CDR3 coding DNA: TGTGCCAGTAGTATAGATGCACTTTTAGTCGGGGAGCTGTTTTTT. Its translation: CASSIDALLVGELFF.

This clonotype turned up a few times. CDR3 protein: CASSPPGLYNEQFF. The CDR3, as DNA: TGCGCCAGCAGCCCCCCCGGGCTATACAATGAGCAGTTCTTC. V and J are TRBV4-3 and TRBJ2-1; D is unresolved. The CDR3 contains 14 residues. Per germline, CDR1 LGHNA and CDR2 YSLEER. V gave up 4 bases and J gave up 4 bases, with 11 bases separating them.

In this sample, this clonotype turned up many times. The DNA for the CDR3 is TGTGCCAGCAGCTTGACAGGGGGCTTCCCCTACAATGAGCAGTTCTTC. Translating it yields CASSLTGGFPYNEQFF. The V gene is TRBV13, the J gene TRBJ2-1; 10 bases fit TRBD1. The germline gives CDR1 PRHDT, CDR2 FYEKMQ (reference sequence). V lost 3 bases and J lost 2; bases outside the gene matches: 4. The CDR3 loop spans 16 amino acids.

This clonotype was detected only a few times. The chain couples TRBV7-2 to TRBJ1-3, with a tentative D call TRBD1 (5 bases). The V end lost 1 base, the J end lost 4 bases, and 11 bases lay between the germline ends. This CDR3 is 15 amino acids long. Germline V gene sequence: CDR1 SGHTA, CDR2 FQGNSA. CDR3 coding DNA: TGTGCCAGCAGCTTAGTCGGGGCTCCGGGAAACACCATATATTTT. Translation: CASSLVGAPGNTIYF.

V is TRBV5-1 and J is TRBJ1-1; the match to TRBD1 covers 9 bases. The CDR3 runs to 15 residues. V trimming: 4 bases; J trimming: 5 bases; junction bases outside the gene matches: 9. The germline V gene has CDR1 SGHRS and CDR2 YFSETQ. The CDR3 loop is CASSKGTGLETEAFF. The CDR3 bases are TGCGCCAGCAGCAAAGGGACAGGGCTGGAGACTGAAGCTTTCTTT.

This chain uses TRBV7-9 with TRBJ2-1; D ambiguous. The CDR3 sequence is 13 residues long. From germline, CDR1 is SEHNR and CDR2 FQNEAQ (reference sequence). The V and J ends lost 5 bases and 1 base respectively, with 6 bases between them. The CDR3 bases are TGTGCCAGCAGCCCCCTTTCCTACAATGAGCAGTTCTTC. Translating gives CASSPLSYNEQFF. The full variable domain, its missing parts supplied by reference TRBV7-9 and TRBJ2-1, is DTGVSQNPRHKITKRGQNVTFRCDPISEHNRLYWYRQTLGQGPEFLTYFQNEAQLEKSRLLSDRFSAERPKGSFSTLEIQRTEQGDSAMYLCASSPLSYNEQFFGPGTRLTVL.

This clonotype was counted many times. This chain connects TRBV5-1 to TRBJ2-5; weak D call: TRBD2 (6 bases). Germline lookup yields CDR1 SGHRS and CDR2 YFSETQ. V was cut by 0 bases and J by 2 bases, with 14 bases left in between. There are 16 residues in the CDR3. The CDR3, as DNA: TGCGCCAGCAGCTTGGGGGACTTAATGGGGCAAGAGACCCAGTACTTC. Its translation: CASSLGDLMGQETQYF.

This clonotype showed up many times. The CDR3 DNA reads TGTGCCAGCAGTTTACCAGGGATGAACACTGAAGCTTTCTTT. Amino acid sequence: CASSLPGMNTEAFF. V gene TRBV12-3 or TRBV12-4 combines with J gene TRBJ1-1; the D gene is possibly TRBD1 (5 bases). CDR3 length equals 14 residues. V lost 2 bases, J lost 0 bases, and 7 bases lay in between.

This clonotype has only a few counts. The rearrangement joins TRBV5-6 to TRBJ2-5; D is ambiguous. V was shortened by 4 bases and J by 5 bases, with 12 bases between the two germline ends. This CDR3 is 13 amino acids long. Germline V CDR1 and CDR2: SGHDT, YYEEEE. The CDR3 protein is CASSLVASETQYF. CDR3 nucleotides: TGTGCCAGCAGCCTTGTGGCTTCTGAGACCCAGTACTTC.

In this sample, this clonotype turned up a few times. The J gene is TRBJ2-7, the V gene TRBV9, with D hard to call. V was clipped by 0 bases and J by 2 bases, with 12 bases between them. Per germline, CDR1 SGDLS and CDR2 YYNGEE. The CDR3 contains 15 residues. CDR3 DNA sequence: TGTGCCAGCAGCGTAGACGCTTATTCAACCTACGAGCAGTACTTC. The encoded protein is CASSVDAYSTYEQYF.

This clonotype was detected a few times. This chain connects TRBV5-1 to TRBJ2-1, with a weak D call TRBD1 (6 bases). This CDR3 has 17 residues. From germline, CDR1 is SGHRS and CDR2 YFSETQ. V lost 0 bases, J lost 0 bases, and 13 bases lay in between. The CDR3 region has the DNA TGCGCCAGCAGCTTGGCTCTCGGACAGAGCTCCTACAATGAGCAGTTCTTC. Translated, it gives CASSLALGQSSYNEQFF. The full variable domain, rest sourced from reference TRBV5-1 and TRBJ2-1, is KAGVTQTPRYLIKTRGQQVTLSCSPISGHRSVSWYQQTPGQGLQFLFEYFSETQRNKGNFPGRFSGRQFSNSRSEMNVSTLELGDSALYLCASSLALGQSSYNEQFFGPGTRLTVL.

A few counts support this clonotype. V gene TRBV2 combines with J gene TRBJ1-5; D is unclear. Trimming cost V 6 bases and J 3 bases, with 12 bases left between them. Germline lookup yields CDR1 SNHLY and CDR2 FYNNEI. CDR3 size: 14 residues. The CDR3 sequence is CASSSSGNNQPQHF. CDR3 nucleotides: TGTGCCAGCAGCTCCTCCGGAAACAATCAGCCCCAGCATTTT.

On this clonotype itself: The junction and the germline gene differ at one end; a read error may be behind it. This chain joins TRBV7-2 and TRBJ1-4; no reliable D call. Germline V gives CDR1 SGHTA, CDR2 FQGNSA. This CDR3 comprises 15 residues. CDR3 protein: CASSLAGFTNEKQFF. In DNA form, the CDR3 reads TGTGCCAGCAGCTTAGCAGGGTTCACTAATGAAAAACAGTTTTTT.

This chain connects TRBV29-1 to TRBJ2-7; TRBD1 aligns across 7 bases. The CDR3 is 14 residues long. V gave up 7 bases and J gave up 2 bases; unmatched junction bases: 11. Germline CDR1 reads SQVTM; CDR2 reads ANQGSEA. In nucleotides, the CDR3 is TGCAGCGCCAAACAGACAGGGTCCCCCTACGAGCAGTACTTC. As protein: CSAKQTGSPYEQYF.

The chain carries TRBV28 and TRBJ1-6; D is uncertain. CDR1 MDHEN and CDR2 SYDVKM come from the germline V gene. The V end lost 3 bases, the J end lost 7 bases, and 7 bases lay between the germline ends. CDR3 length: 13 amino acids. In DNA, the CDR3 is TGTGCCAGCAGTTTCATCTCCAATTCACCCCTCCACTTT. It translates to CASSFISNSPLHF.

The V and J genes are TRBV6-5 and TRBJ2-3, with D hard to call. Germline lookup yields CDR1 MNHEY and CDR2 SVGAGI. The CDR3 loop spans 17 amino acids. Trimming removed 0 bases from V and 2 bases from J, with 15 bases in between. The CDR3 nucleotides read TGTGCCAGCAGTTACTCGGGCCCCGCAGGAACCACAGATACGCAGTATTTT. This translates into CASSYSGPAGTTDTQYF.